These T cell receptor beta chains were read from a single sample in a study of response to subunit inactivated influenza vaccine. MiXCR, run by TCRdb on the RT-PCR reads, gives a single entry per CDR3 protein. The profile shows around 570,000 distinct CDR3 sequences, 6.5% to 8% of them singletons. Sequencing was performed on PBMCs from blood, taken around 25 months after vaccination. The receptors were sampled from a man aged 50 to 69 who received an inactivated influenza vaccine. CDR3s include the opening cysteine and the closing phenylalanine or tryptophan. D genes are given only for firm matches. Not all rows give a size; the values are once, few, many and, for expanded clones, a class.

.,TRBJ2-2,.,TRBV19,TGTGCCAGTAGTATAGGCAATGTGGCAACCGGGGAGCTGTTTTTT,CASSIGNVATGELFF
many,TRBJ1-1,.,TRBV7-9,TGTGCCAGCAGCTTAGGGGCAGGGGACACTGAAGCTTTCTTT,CASSLGAGDTEAFF
.,TRBJ2-2,.,TRBV2,TGTGCCACCCAGAACGGGGGCCTAGGCACCGGGGAGCTGTTTTTT,CATQNGGLGTGELFF
.,TRBJ2-1,.,TRBV7-2,TGTGCCAGCAGCAAAGAACCAGGGTACGGGACTCGGAATGAGCAGTTCTTC,CASSKEPGYGTRNEQFF
many,TRBJ2-3,TRBD2,TRBV5-1,TGCGCCAGCAGCAAGGGACTAGCGGGAGTGCTGGGCACAGATACGCAGTATTTT,CASSKGLAGVLGTDTQYF
few,TRBJ2-2,.,TRBV28,TGTGCCAGCATCCCTCCGAACAATCCATCCGGGGAGCTGTTTTTT,CASIPPNNPSGELFF
many,TRBJ2-4,TRBD1,TRBV12-3/TRBV12-4,TGTGCCAGCAGTCGCCGGGACAGGGGGCGCGAAAACATTCAGTACTTC,CASSRRDRGRENIQYF
few,TRBJ2-3,TRBD1,TRBV10-3,TGTGCCTTCCGGGACAGGGTGACAGATACGCAGTATTTT,CAFRDRVTDTQYF
many,TRBJ2-7,.,TRBV13,TGTGCCAGCAGCCCCCCCGGGCAGCGACTCTACGAGCAGTACTTC,CASSPPGQRLYEQYF
few,TRBJ2-7,TRBD1,TRBV20-1,TGCAGTGCTAGAGAGTCCGGGACAGGGGGTTACGAGCAGTACTTC,CSARESGTGGYEQYF
many,TRBJ2-1,TRBD2,TRBV4-2,TGTGCCAGCAGCGCTGGACTAGCGGGGGATTGGGACAATGAGCAGTTCTTC,CASSAGLAGDWDNEQFF
.,TRBJ2-1,.,TRBV7-2,TGTGCCAGCAGCTTAGTCAGGGTTCGGAGTGAGCAGTTCTTC,CASSLVRVRSEQFF
many,TRBJ2-3,.,TRBV6-2/TRBV6-3,TGTGCCAGCAGTTGGGGAATCGGAGATACGCAGTATTTT,CASSWGIGDTQYF
.,TRBJ1-2,TRBD1,TRBV6-2/TRBV6-3,TGTGCCAGCAGTTACGCCGGGACAGGGGGGACTCTCAACTATGGCTACACCTTC,CASSYAGTGGTLNYGYTF
.,TRBJ2-5,.,TRBV20-1,TGCAGTGCCAAATTAAAAGAGACCCAGTACTTC,CSAKLKETQYF
.,TRBJ2-2,.,TRBV12-3/TRBV12-4,TGTGCCAGCAACCGGGGTTACACCGGGGAGCTGTTTTTT,CASNRGYTGELFF
few,TRBJ1-4,.,TRBV6-1,TGTGCCAGCAGGCAAGGACGAAATAATGAAAAACTGTTTTTT,CASRQGRNNEKLFF
few,TRBJ2-1,TRBD2,TRBV10-3,TGTGCCATCGGGACTAGCGGACCTCACAATGAGCAGTTCTTC,CAIGTSGPHNEQFF
.,TRBJ1-5,.,TRBV20-1,TGCAGTGTCTCGGGGGGGAGCAATCAGCCCCAGCATTTT,CSVSGGSNQPQHF
many,TRBJ2-3,.,TRBV9,TGTGCCAGCAGCGAGGCGTCCGATACGCAGTATTTT,CASSEASDTQYF
.,TRBJ2-3,.,TRBV12-3/TRBV12-4,TGTGCCAGCAGCTTTCGAAATCGCCTCACAGATACGCAGTATTTT,CASSFRNRLTDTQYF
many,TRBJ1-5,TRBD1,TRBV10-3,TGTGCCATCAGTGAGTCGACAGGGTTTCAGCCCCAGCATTTT,CAISESTGFQPQHF
many,TRBJ2-3,.,TRBV2,TGTGCCAGCGAGGGGTGGAGTAGCACAGATACGCAGTATTTT,CASEGWSSTDTQYF
many,TRBJ2-5,.,TRBV29-1,TGCAGCGTTGAGGCGGGGACCCAGTACTTC,CSVEAGTQYF
few,TRBJ2-5,.,TRBV10-3,TGTGCCATCAGTGATGGAGCGACGGGGGAGACCCAGTACTTC,CAISDGATGETQYF
few,TRBJ2-7,TRBD1,TRBV20-1,TGCAGTGCCTCCACGTGGGGACAGGGCTTCCGCGAGCAGTACTTC,CSASTWGQGFREQYF
.,TRBJ1-4,.,TRBV7-7,TGTGCTAGCAGTCTGACGTCCGGGACCGGAGAAAAACTGTTTTTT,CASSLTSGTGEKLFF
.,TRBJ1-2,TRBD1,TRBV7-9,TGTGCCAGCAGCTTAGCAGGACAGGGCGACTACACCTTC,CASSLAGQGDYTF
.,TRBJ2-7,TRBD2,TRBV2,TGTGCCAGCAGTGGACTAGCGGGAGGGTCCTACGAGCAGTACTTC,CASSGLAGGSYEQYF
few,TRBJ2-3,TRBD2,TRBV28,TGTGCCAGCGACGGATTAGCGGGAGGGCGTTCAGATACGCAGTATTTT,CASDGLAGGRSDTQYF
many,TRBJ1-6,.,TRBV6-2/TRBV6-3,TGTGCCAGCAGGTCTGACAGGAATTCACCCCTCCACTTT,CASRSDRNSPLHF
few,TRBJ2-2,.,TRBV6-4,TGTGCCAGCAGTGACTCGTCTCAGCCCGGGGAGCTGTTTTTT,CASSDSSQPGELFF
few,TRBJ2-5,.,TRBV15,TGTGCCACCAGCAGAGATCGCGGGGAACAAGAGACCCAGTACTTC,CATSRDRGEQETQYF